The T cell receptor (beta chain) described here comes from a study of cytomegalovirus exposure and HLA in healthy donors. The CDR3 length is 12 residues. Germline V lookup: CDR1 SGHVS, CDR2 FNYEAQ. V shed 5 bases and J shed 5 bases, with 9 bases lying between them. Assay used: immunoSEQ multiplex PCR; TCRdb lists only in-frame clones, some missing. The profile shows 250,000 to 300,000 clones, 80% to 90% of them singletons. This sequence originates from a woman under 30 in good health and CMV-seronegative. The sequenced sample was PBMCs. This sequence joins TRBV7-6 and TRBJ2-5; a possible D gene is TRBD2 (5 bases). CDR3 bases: TGTGCCAGCAGCAAAATAGCGGAGACCCAGTACTTC. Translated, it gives CASSKIAETQYF.